Shown below are 19 T cell receptor beta chains from a single sample sequenced in a study of T cell repertoires in cytomegalovirus infection. No antigen has been identified for these receptors. Each CDR3 protein is one row after TCRdb ran MiXCR on the reads. The data contain hundreds of thousands of distinct CDR3 sequences, 30% to 35% of them singletons. Sequencing used cultured PBMCs, obtained from culture after CMV antigen stimulation. The receptors here all came from a human donor in good health (CMV status not recorded). Some clones in this sample may be carry-over from other donors' samples.

The V call is TRBV7-8, the J call TRBJ1-1, with D tentatively TRBD1 (5 bases). With 5 bases removed from V and 4 bases from J, the gap between germline ends came to 14 bases. Looked up from germline, CDR1 is SGHVS and CDR2 is FQNEAQ. This CDR3 is 14 amino acids long. CDR3 in amino acids: CASSPDRGSTEAFF. As DNA, the CDR3 is TGTGCCAGCAGCCCCGATAGGGGTAGCACTGAAGCTTTCTTT. Variable domain in full (rest from reference TRBV7-8 and TRBJ1-1): GAGVSQSPRYKVAKRGQDVALRCDPISGHVSLFWYQQALGQGPEFLTYFQNEAQLDKSGLPSDRFFAERPEGSVSTLKIQRTQQEDSAVYLCASSPDRGSTEAFFGQGTRLTVV.

The table lists this clonotype with a few counts. The rearrangement uses TRBV6-2 or TRBV6-3 and TRBJ2-3, with 11 bases that match TRBD2. The CDR3 has 15 amino acids. CDR1 MNHEY and CDR2 SVGEGT come from the germline V gene. With V trimmed by 4 bases and J by 7 bases, 7 bases remained unmatched. The CDR3 sequence: CASSLAGGPSNTQYF. The CDR3 nucleotides read TGTGCCAGCAGTTTAGCGGGAGGGCCCTCGAATACGCAGTATTTT.

V gene TRBV7-2 combines with J gene TRBJ1-6, with unresolved D. CDR3 length: 16 residues. Trimming took 3 bases from V and 3 from J, leaving 12 bases between them. The germline V gene has CDR1 SGHTA and CDR2 FQGNSA. The CDR3 region has the DNA TGTGCCAGCAGCTTGTCTGCGACGGGCTATAATTCACCCCTCCACTTT. Amino acid sequence: CASSLSATGYNSPLHF.

The V and J genes are TRBV11-3 and TRBJ1-6, with D possibly matching TRBD1 (5 bases). CDR3 length: 15 amino acids. Trimming removed 7 bases at V and 6 bases at J, with 16 bases between. CDR1 SGHNT and CDR2 YENEEA come from the germline V gene. CDR3: CASTANGARNSPLHF. The CDR3 DNA follows: TGTGCCAGCACCGCCAACGGGGCGCGTAATTCACCCCTCCACTTT.

This clonotype occurred a few times. The rearrangement links TRBV2 to TRBJ1-1, with 9 bases identical to TRBD1. This CDR3 is 13 amino acids long. V lost 6 bases to trimming and J lost 5 bases; unmatched junction nucleotides: 4. Per the germline V gene, CDR1 is SNHLY and CDR2 is FYNNEI. DNA of the CDR3: TGTGCCAGCAGCGGGGACAGGGAGACTGAAGCTTTCTTT. Its protein is CASSGDRETEAFF.

V usage is TRBV3-1 and J usage is TRBJ1-5, with TRBD1 identical over 7 bases. The CDR3 loop spans 15 amino acids. V dropped 0 bases and J dropped 6; count of bases not matched to a gene: 5. Germline V gene sequence: CDR1 LGHDT, CDR2 YNNKEL (reference sequence). CDR3 amino acids: CASSQDSQGLQPQHF. CDR3 bases: TGTGCCAGCAGCCAAGATTCACAGGGGCTTCAGCCCCAGCATTTT.

The V gene is TRBV2, the J gene TRBJ1-2; D is unclear. Per the germline V gene, CDR1 is SNHLY and CDR2 is FYNNEI. The V and J ends lost 0 bases and 5 bases respectively, with 7 bases between them. The length of the CDR3 is 13 residues. The CDR3 reads CASSEAIPYGYTF. In DNA, the CDR3 is TGTGCCAGCAGTGAAGCTATTCCGTATGGCTACACCTTC. Using reference TRBV2 and TRBJ1-2 for the parts outside the CDR3, the full variable domain is EPEVTQTPSHQVTQMGQEVILRCVPISNHLYFYWYRQILGQKVEFLVSFYNNEISEKSEIFDDQFSVERPDGSNFTLKIRSTKLEDSAMYFCASSEAIPYGYTFGSGTRLTVV.

The chain carries TRBV10-3 and TRBJ2-3; D is unresolved. V was clipped by 8 bases and J by 0 bases, with 15 bases between them. The V gene's germline CDR1 is ENHRY and CDR2 SYGVKD. The CDR3 is 15 amino acids. CDR3: CAISSDHSSTDTQYF. DNA for the CDR3: TGTGCCATCTCTTCGGACCACTCTAGCACAGATACGCAGTATTTT.

This clonotype was found a few times. The CDR3 loop is CASAITGVHGYTF. DNA for the CDR3: TGTGCCAGCGCCATCACGGGGGTGCATGGCTACACCTTC. V is TRBV14 and J is TRBJ1-2; a weak D match, TRBD1 (5 bases). V dropped 8 bases and J dropped 6 bases, with 16 bases sitting between them. Germline lookup yields CDR1 SGHDN and CDR2 FVKESK. The CDR3 loop spans 13 amino acids.

This rearrangement joins TRBV18 to TRBJ2-5; no reliable D call. CDR1 is KGHSH and CDR2 is LQKENI in the germline V gene. Deletions cut 3 bases from V and 0 bases from J, with 5 bases between. The CDR3 is made up of 13 amino acids. The CDR3, as DNA: TGTGCCAGCTCACCTAAAAACCAAGAGACCCAGTACTTC. As protein: CASSPKNQETQYF.

The chain recombines TRBV28 with TRBJ1-1; D is unresolved. Trimming stripped 4 bases from V and 10 bases from J, with 19 bases between. The length of the CDR3 is 14 residues. Germline V gene data show CDR1 as MDHEN and CDR2 as SYDVKM. The CDR3 region has the DNA TGTGCCAGCAGTTCCCCGCAGGCCGGGCTGGGAGCTTTCTTT. It specifies CASSSPQAGLGAFF. Together with reference TRBV28 and TRBJ1-1, the CDR3 gives the full variable domain: DVKVTQSSRYLVKRTGEKVFLECVQDMDHENMFWYRQDPGLGLRLIYFSYDVKMKEKGDIPEGYSVSREKKERFSLILESASTNQTSMYLCASSSPQAGLGAFFGQGTRLTVV.

In its sample, this clonotype was seen a few times. The chain joins TRBV5-6 to TRBJ2-5, with a weak D call TRBD1 (6 bases). With 7 bases removed from V and 2 bases from J, the gap between germline ends came to 18 bases. The CDR3 totals 15 residues. CDR1 and CDR2 (germline): SGHDT, YYEEEE. CDR3 amino acids: CASWGRQVNQETQYF. Here the CDR3 DNA reads TGTGCCAGCTGGGGGCGACAGGTGAATCAAGAGACCCAGTACTTC.

The CDR3 reads CASSPLSGSSTGELFF. In nucleotides, the CDR3 is TGTGCCAGCAGCCCTCTTAGCGGTTCGAGCACCGGGGAGCTGTTTTTT. This sequence joins TRBV4-2 and TRBJ2-2, with D possibly matching TRBD2 (6 bases). This CDR3 spans 16 amino acids. V gave up 4 bases and J gave up 4 bases, with 16 bases separating them. Germline V gene sequence: CDR1 LGHNA, CDR2 YNFKEQ.

This clonotype was detected a few times. This sequence joins TRBV6-2 or TRBV6-3 and TRBJ2-5, with TRBD2 identical over 7 bases. V shed 6 bases and J 1 base; nucleotides not matched to a gene: 8. The CDR3 has 15 amino acids. CDR1 MNHEY and CDR2 SVGEGT come from the germline V gene. CDR3 region: CASSRLADPQETQYF. The CDR3, as DNA: TGTGCCAGCAGCCGGCTAGCGGACCCCCAAGAGACCCAGTACTTC.

The genes are TRBV7-2 and TRBJ2-1, with D maybe TRBD1 (6 bases). CDR3 size: 16 residues. Germline CDR1 and CDR2: SGHTA and FQGNSA. V dropped 0 bases and J dropped 5 bases, with 14 bases sitting between them. DNA for the CDR3: TGTGCCAGCAGCTTAGCGCCCAGGGGTCTCGACAATGAGCAGTTCTTC. This translates into CASSLAPRGLDNEQFF.

This chain uses TRBV14 with TRBJ2-3; D not certain. Germline CDR1 is SGHDN and CDR2 is FVKESK. V lost 11 bases and J 0 bases, leaving 15 bases between the germline ends. This CDR3 comprises 14 residues. The CDR3 spells CASSVVPSTDTQYF. The CDR3 DNA reads TGTGCCTCTTCAGTAGTCCCTAGCACAGATACGCAGTATTTT.

The table lists this clonotype with a few counts. This chain links TRBV4-1 with TRBJ1-2; a possible D gene is TRBD1 (6 bases). Germline values: CDR1 MGHRA, CDR2 YSYEKL. The ends were cut back, 0 bases at V and 7 bases at J, with 15 bases in the middle. The CDR3 is made up of 15 amino acids. The CDR3 spells CASSQEVRGLRGYTF. CDR3 nucleotide sequence: TGCGCCAGCAGCCAAGAAGTCCGGGGGCTACGTGGCTACACCTTC.

Worth noting for this clonotype: Since no conserved phenylalanine or tryptophan closes the CDR3, a read error is the likely cause. DNA of the CDR3: TGTGCCAGCAGCTTATTTAACAGGGGGCATGGCTACACCATC. This translates into CASSLFNRGHGYTI. V is TRBV7-2 and J is TRBJ1-2; 9 positions match TRBD1. V lost 2 bases to trimming and J lost 6 bases; unmatched junction nucleotides: 4. The CDR3 runs 14 residues. Looked up from germline, CDR1 is SGHTA and CDR2 is FQGNSA.

The CDR3 protein is CASSYTSGPMDTQYF. CDR3 nucleotide sequence: TGTGCCAGCAGTTACACCAGCGGGCCCATGGATACGCAGTATTTT. The chain uses TRBV6-5 and TRBJ2-3; a weak D match, TRBD2 (6 bases). Germline loops: CDR1 MNHEY, CDR2 SVGAGI. V was shortened by 2 bases and J by 6 bases, with 15 bases between the two germline ends. CDR3 length equals 15 residues.